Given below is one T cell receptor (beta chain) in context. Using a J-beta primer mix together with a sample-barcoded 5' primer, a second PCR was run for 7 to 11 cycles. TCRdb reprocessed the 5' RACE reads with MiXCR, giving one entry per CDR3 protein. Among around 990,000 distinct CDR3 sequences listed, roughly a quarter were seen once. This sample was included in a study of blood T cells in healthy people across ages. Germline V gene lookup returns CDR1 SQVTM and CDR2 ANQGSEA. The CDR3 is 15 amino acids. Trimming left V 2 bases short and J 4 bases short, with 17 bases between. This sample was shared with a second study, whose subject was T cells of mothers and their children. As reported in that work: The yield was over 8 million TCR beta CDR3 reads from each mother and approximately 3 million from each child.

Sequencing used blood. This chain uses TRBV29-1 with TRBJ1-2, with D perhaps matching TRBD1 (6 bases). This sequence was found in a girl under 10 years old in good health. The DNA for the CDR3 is TGCAGCGTTGAATCTTTAGGGGGGATATTCTATGGCTACACCTTC. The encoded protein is CSVESLGGIFYGYTF.